The 14 T cell receptor beta chains in this list originate from one sample, sequenced in a study of T cells after posttransplantation cyclophosphamide. Libraries were prepared by immunoSEQ multiplex PCR; TCRdb keeps only in-frame clonotypes and omits some of them. The table records 45,000 or so clones, about 91% of them present only once. Sequencing was performed on PBMCs. The source is a woman aged 50 to 60 in good health and a related stem cell transplant donor.

The CDR3 DNA is TGCAGCGTTGGGCCTAGGGACACCTCTGGAAACACCATATATTTT. This sequence encodes CSVGPRDTSGNTIYF. V gene TRBV29-1 combines with J gene TRBJ1-3; TRBD1 is a possible D gene (6 bases). This CDR3 region has 15 residues. V was pared by 4 bases and J by 0 bases, with 13 bases between. Looked up from germline, CDR1 is SQVTM and CDR2 is ANQGSEA.

On this clone: The junction departs from the called germline gene at one end, perhaps through a read error. Other nucleotide sequences from this sample produce the same CDR3. This chain connects TRBV5-1 to TRBJ2-1, with D maybe TRBD2 (6 bases). The CDR3 is made up of 13 amino acids. From germline, CDR1 is SGHRS and CDR2 YFSETQ. In DNA, the CDR3 is TGTGCCAGCAGTTGGACTACCTACAATGAGCAGTTCTTC. The encoded protein is CASSWTTYNEQFF.

This rearrangement joins TRBV5-1 to TRBJ2-3; possibly TRBD1 for D (8 bases). The V and J ends lost 2 bases and 5 bases respectively, with 18 bases between them. Germline V gene sequence: CDR1 SGHRS, CDR2 YFSETQ. There are 16 residues in the CDR3. The CDR3 is CASSFTGGVARDTQYF. The CDR3 region has the DNA TGCGCCAGCAGCTTCACAGGGGGGGTTGCACGAGATACGCAGTATTTT.

The J gene is TRBJ1-2, the V gene TRBV5-1, with D possibly matching TRBD1 (6 bases). Germline V lookup: CDR1 SGHRS, CDR2 YFSETQ. Trimming took off 0 bases at V and 4 bases at J, with 13 bases between the two ends. The CDR3 has 15 residues. The CDR3 bases are TGCGCCAGCAGCTTGGCACAGGGACCGACCTATGGCTACACCTTC. It encodes CASSLAQGPTYGYTF.

This sequence joins TRBV11-2 and TRBJ2-1, with 9 bases matching TRBD1. The V segment lost 1 base and the J segment 13 bases; nucleotides outside the gene matches: 5. Germline V gene lookup returns CDR1 SGHAT and CDR2 FQNNGV. CDR3 size: 13 residues. The CDR3 sequence is CASSLGLGQGQFF. The CDR3 DNA reads TGTGCCAGCAGCTTAGGTTTGGGACAGGGTCAGTTCTTC.

This chain uses TRBV6-5 with TRBJ2-1, with 8 bases matching TRBD2. The CDR3 totals 13 residues. The germline gives CDR1 MNHEY, CDR2 SVGAGI. V shed 7 bases and J 8 bases; nucleotides not matched to a gene: 7. The CDR3: CASITAGGDEQFF. In nucleotides, the CDR3 is TGTGCCAGCATAACTGCCGGGGGGGATGAGCAGTTCTTC.

The chain joins TRBV6-1 to TRBJ1-4, with D possibly TRBD1 on 6 matching bases. V was cut by 8 bases and J by 4 bases, with 11 bases left in between. The CDR3 has 13 residues. Germline loops: CDR1 MNHNS, CDR2 SASEGT. For the CDR3, the DNA is TGTGCCAGCGTTAGACAGGATAATGAAAAACTGTTTTTT. Its translation: CASVRQDNEKLFF.

This clone turned up a few times. The sample contains more than one DNA sequence encoding this CDR3. V is TRBV6-5 and J is TRBJ1-6, with a possible D match to TRBD1 (5 bases). The V gene lost 2 bases and the J gene lost 5 bases, with 13 bases spanning the gap. The germline V gene has CDR1 MNHEY and CDR2 SVGAGI. The CDR3 is made up of 16 amino acids. CDR3 amino acids: CASSYDGQGNNSPLHF. The CDR3 nucleotides read TGTGCCAGCAGTTACGATGGGCAGGGCAATAATTCACCCCTCCACTTT.

This rearrangement joins TRBV19 to TRBJ1-1; 8 nucleotides align to TRBD1. This CDR3 is built from 14 residues. V was clipped by 7 bases and J by 2 bases; unmatched bases: 6. In germline, CDR1 is LNHDA, CDR2 SQIVND (reference sequence). CDR3 sequence (DNA): TGTGCCAGTACTCCAGACAGGGGCAACACTGAAGCTTTCTTT. Its translation is CASTPDRGNTEAFF.

V usage is TRBV7-3 and J usage is TRBJ1-2; D gene ambiguous. Trimming pared 1 base from V and 2 bases from J, leaving 11 bases between. Germline V gene data show CDR1 as SGHTA and CDR2 as FQGTGA. The CDR3 spans 15 residues. The chain's CDR3 is CASSLSPETNYGYTF. The CDR3 DNA reads as TGTGCCAGCAGCTTAAGCCCAGAAACAAACTATGGCTACACCTTC.

This chain connects TRBV7-2 to TRBJ2-3; D is unresolved. Trimming cost V 1 base and J 0 bases, with 14 bases left between them. This CDR3 comprises 17 residues. Germline V gives CDR1 SGHTA, CDR2 FQGNSA. The CDR3 loop is CASSLDLLHSSTDTQYF. The DNA for the CDR3 is TGTGCCAGCAGCTTAGATCTTCTTCACTCAAGCACAGATACGCAGTATTTT.

The rearrangement uses TRBV7-2 and TRBJ2-4, with 10 bases matching TRBD2. V was clipped by 3 bases and J by 6 bases; unmatched bases: 17. The CDR3 consists of 19 residues. The germline CDR1 and CDR2 sequences are SGHTA and FQGNSA. The CDR3 coding sequence is TGTGCCAGCAGCTTCAGTGGTTGGCCAGCGGGGGGGCCAGGAAACATTCAGTACTTC. Encoded protein: CASSFSGWPAGGPGNIQYF.

V gene TRBV14 combines with J gene TRBJ2-3; D is unclear. V dropped 0 bases and J dropped 2 bases, with 3 bases sitting between them. CDR3 length: 13 amino acids. Germline lookup yields CDR1 SGHDN and CDR2 FVKESK. The DNA of the CDR3 is TGTGCCAGCAGCCAAGATCTCACAGATACGCAGTATTTT. This encodes CASSQDLTDTQYF.

The rearrangement links TRBV15 to TRBJ1-6; D possibly corresponds to TRBD1 (6 bases). The CDR3 loop spans 15 amino acids. Trimming took off 3 bases at V and 7 bases at J, with 13 bases between the two ends. The germline V gene has CDR1 LNHNV and CDR2 YYDKDF (reference sequence). The CDR3: CATSSPGHENSPLHF. DNA of the CDR3: TGTGCCACCAGCAGCCCGGGACACGAAAATTCACCCCTCCACTTT.